This passage covers 2 T cell receptor beta chains from one sample sequenced in a study of blood T cell repertoires in COVID-19. This table comes from immunoSEQ multiplex PCR, and its TCRdb copy is limited to in-frame clones, with some not included. The sample records some 22,000 clones, approximately 83% being singletons. Sequences were obtained from peripheral blood. The receptors shown here come from a man older than 75 with active or convalescent COVID-19.

The J gene is TRBJ2-5, the V gene TRBV2; 7 nucleotides match TRBD2. V gave up 6 bases and J gave up 5 bases; unmatched junction bases: 0. Germline V gene sequence: CDR1 SNHLY, CDR2 FYNNEI. The CDR3 extends over 11 amino acids. As DNA, the CDR3 is TGTGCCAGCAGACTAGCGGAGACCCAGTACTTC. Its protein is CASRLAETQYF.

V usage is TRBV29-1 and J usage is TRBJ2-4; D might be TRBD1 (6 bases). CDR3 size: 14 residues. In germline, CDR1 is SQVTM, CDR2 ANQGSEA. V was cut by 0 bases and J by 2 bases, with 8 bases left in between. The CDR3 nucleotides are TGCAGCGTTGAAGAAGGGGGAACCAAAAACATTCAGTACTTC. This codes for CSVEEGGTKNIQYF.